This T cell receptor (beta chain) was observed in a study of T cells in narcolepsy. Study-wide points: Blood of same and different patients, but not healthy controls, reportedly held recurring autoreactive clonotypes.

Data came from immunoSEQ multiplex PCR; TCRdb stores just in-frame clones and leaves some out. The repertoire has fewer than 30,000 clones, more than 70% of them found once; the top ten carry 1.3%. This CDR3 is built from 15 residues. V lost 0 bases and J 5 bases, leaving 11 bases between the germline ends. Looked up from germline, CDR1 is LGHNA and CDR2 is YNFKEQ. About this clone itself: Antigen specificity is unknown.

The sequenced material came from CD45RA- memory CD4+ T cells from PBMCs. The V and J genes are TRBV4-2 and TRBJ2-1, with unresolved D. This TCR was recovered from a human donor with narcolepsy. As DNA, the CDR3 is TGTGCCAGCAGCCAAGACCCCTCCCGGGACAATGAGCAGTTCTTC. Translating gives CASSQDPSRDNEQFF.